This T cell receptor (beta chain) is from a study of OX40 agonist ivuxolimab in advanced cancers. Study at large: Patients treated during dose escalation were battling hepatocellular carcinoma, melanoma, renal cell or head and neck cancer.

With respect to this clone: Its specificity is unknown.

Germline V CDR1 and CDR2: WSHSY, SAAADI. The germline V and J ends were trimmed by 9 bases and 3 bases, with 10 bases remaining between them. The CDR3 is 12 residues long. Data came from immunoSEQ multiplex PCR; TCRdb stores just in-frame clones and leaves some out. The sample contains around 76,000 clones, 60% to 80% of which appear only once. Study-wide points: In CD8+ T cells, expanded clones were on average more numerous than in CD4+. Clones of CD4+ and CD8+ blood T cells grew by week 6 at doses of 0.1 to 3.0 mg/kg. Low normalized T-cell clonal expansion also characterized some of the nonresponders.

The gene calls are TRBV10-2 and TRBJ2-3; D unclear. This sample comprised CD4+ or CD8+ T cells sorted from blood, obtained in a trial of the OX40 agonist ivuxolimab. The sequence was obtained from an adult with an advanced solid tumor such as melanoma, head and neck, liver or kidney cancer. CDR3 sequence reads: CASRDWTDTQYF. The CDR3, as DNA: TGCGCCAGTCGCGACTGGACAGATACGCAGTATTTT.